These 31 T cell receptor beta chains share one sample of origin, sequenced in a study of blood T cell repertoires in COVID-19. Clones were sequenced by immunoSEQ multiplex PCR, and TCRdb holds only the in-frame ones, with some missing. The sample yields 65,000 to 85,000 clones, around 86% seen once. The source material was peripheral blood. These receptors all stem from a woman between 18 and 29 years old with acute or convalescent COVID-19.

Of note for this clone: The sample carries other DNA sequences with the same CDR3. The J gene is TRBJ2-3, the V gene TRBV5-6; 10 bases line up with TRBD1. The CDR3 sequence is 15 residues long. The germline CDR1 and CDR2 sequences are SGHDT and YYEEEE. J lost 2 bases, V lost 4 bases, and 4 bases had no gene match. CDR3 coding DNA: TGTGCCAGCAGCAGGGACAGGGGTATCACAGATACGCAGTATTTT. Its protein product is CASSRDRGITDTQYF.

This sequence joins TRBV6-4 and TRBJ1-1; D remains unclear. Germline-derived CDR1 and CDR2 are MRHNA and SNTAGT. The ends were cut back, 3 bases at V and 0 bases at J, with 5 bases in the middle. This CDR3 spans 13 amino acids. In DNA, the CDR3 is TGTGCCAGCAGTGAGTCTGTGAACACTGAAGCTTTCTTT. Translating it yields CASSESVNTEAFF.

As to this clone: One end of the junction fails to match germline, which may point to a read error. This chain links TRBV15 with TRBJ2-7, with D maybe TRBD1 (6 bases). Germline CDR1 is LNHNV and CDR2 is YYDKDF (reference sequence). CDR3 length equals 16 residues. The DNA of the CDR3 is TGTGCCACCAGCGGAGACTTCTCCCGGGACACCTACGAGCAGTACTTC. Translating gives CATSGDFSRDTYEQYF.

The gene calls are TRBV4-1 and TRBJ1-2, with D hard to call. V dropped 3 bases and J dropped 4 bases, with 18 bases sitting between them. The CDR3 contains 16 residues. Germline assignment: CDR1 MGHRA and CDR2 YSYEKL. The CDR3 reads CASSQEQTGRFYGYTF. The DNA of the CDR3 is TGCGCCAGCAGCCAGGAACAGACGGGGAGGTTCTATGGCTACACCTTC.

The V gene is TRBV5-1, the J gene TRBJ1-3, with 7 positions matching TRBD1. Germline CDR1 reads SGHRS; CDR2 reads YFSETQ. The J segment lost 5 bases and the V segment lost 0 bases, leaving 11 bases of the junction unmatched. The CDR3 runs to 17 residues. CDR3 DNA sequence: TGCGCCAGCAGCTTGGAGGGAATTCCGGGACAGAGAAACACCATATATTTT. This translates into CASSLEGIPGQRNTIYF.

The rearrangement joins TRBV10-3 to TRBJ2-1; TRBD2 aligns across 9 bases. The CDR3 runs to 12 residues. Trimming cost V 8 bases and J 9 bases; bases outside gene matches: 5. The V gene's germline CDR1 is ENHRY and CDR2 SYGVKD. The CDR3 DNA reads TGTGCCATCGGGCGGGAGGGCCTTGAGCAGTTCTTC. Its protein is CAIGREGLEQFF.

V usage is TRBV6-2 or TRBV6-3 and J usage is TRBJ2-7, with 8 bases identical to TRBD1. There are 17 residues in the CDR3. The ends lost 0 bases at V and 6 bases at J; junction bases unmatched: 13. From germline, CDR1 is MNHEY and CDR2 SVGEGT. The CDR3, as DNA: TGTGCCAGCAGTTACTCTTCTCTCTGGCAGGGGGCGTCCGAGCAGTACTTC. This translates into CASSYSSLWQGASEQYF.

CDR3 sequence reads: CATSTSGGLYNEQFF. CDR3 DNA: TGTGCCACCAGCACTAGCGGGGGGCTCTACAATGAGCAGTTCTTC. The rearrangement joins TRBV15 to TRBJ2-1, with TRBD2 identical over 11 bases. This CDR3 is built from 15 residues. Trimming cost V 4 bases and J 3 bases; bases outside gene matches: 2. The germline CDR1 and CDR2 sequences are LNHNV and YYDKDF (reference sequence).

This sequence joins TRBV7-8 and TRBJ1-1; D may be TRBD1 (5 bases). The CDR3 contains 15 residues. The ends were cut back, 2 bases at V and 4 bases at J, with 14 bases in the middle. Looked up from germline, CDR1 is SGHVS and CDR2 is FQNEAQ. The CDR3 loop reads CASSLWGPGGTEAFF. In nucleotides, the CDR3 is TGTGCCAGCAGCTTATGGGGACCGGGGGGCACTGAAGCTTTCTTT.

The chain employs TRBV11-2 and TRBJ1-2, with a possible D match to TRBD1 (6 bases). CDR3 length: 14 residues. The germline V gene encodes CDR1 SGHAT and CDR2 FQNNGV. Trimming left V 5 bases short and J 1 base short, with 11 bases between. The chain's CDR3 is CASSLTDSNYGYTF. The CDR3 DNA sequence: TGTGCCAGCAGCCTAACGGACAGTAACTATGGCTACACCTTC.

The chain recombines TRBV6-5 with TRBJ2-2; TRBD2 matches 9 bases. Germline trimming cut 0 bases from V and 3 bases from J; bases unmatched to any gene: 2. Germline V lookup: CDR1 MNHEY, CDR2 SVGAGI. The length of the CDR3 is 16 residues. CDR3 amino acids: CASSYSQRGDTGELFF. The CDR3 DNA reads TGTGCCAGCAGTTACTCCCAGCGGGGGGACACCGGGGAGCTGTTTTTT.

The rearrangement links TRBV7-2 to TRBJ1-1; the D is unclear. Germline values: CDR1 SGHTA, CDR2 FQGNSA. The CDR3 spans 13 residues. V was clipped by 1 base and J by 1 base, with 4 bases between them. The chain's CDR3 is CASSLDRNTEAFF. CDR3 in DNA: TGTGCCAGCAGCTTAGACAGGAACACTGAAGCTTTCTTT.

The chain joins TRBV7-9 to TRBJ2-4; TRBD2 matches at 13 bases. This CDR3 has 15 amino acids. V was pared by 5 bases and J by 5 bases, with 3 bases of the junction left unmatched. Germline V gene lookup returns CDR1 SEHNR and CDR2 FQNEAQ (reference sequence). The DNA of the CDR3 is TGTGCCAGCAGCCGGACTAGCGGGAGCCAAAACATTCAGTACTTC. Amino acid sequence: CASSRTSGSQNIQYF. Based on the CDR3 plus reference TRBV7-9 and TRBJ2-4, the full variable domain is DTGVSQNPRHKITKRGQNVTFRCDPISEHNRLYWYRQTLGQGPEFLTYFQNEAQLEKSRLLSDRFSAERPKGSFSTLEIQRTEQGDSAMYLCASSRTSGSQNIQYFGAGTRLSVL.

The gene calls are TRBV11-2 and TRBJ2-1; 14 nucleotides line up with TRBD2. Germline V CDR1 and CDR2: SGHAT, FQNNGV. The CDR3 consists of 18 residues. V was clipped by 4 bases and J by 1 base; unmatched bases: 6. The CDR3, as DNA: TGTGCCAGCAGCTCGACTAGCGGGGGGGCCTTTTCCTACAATGAGCAGTTCTTC. Its protein is CASSSTSGGAFSYNEQFF. Based on the CDR3 plus reference TRBV11-2 and TRBJ2-1, the full variable domain is EAGVAQSPRYKIIEKRQSVAFWCNPISGHATLYWYQQILGQGPKLLIQFQNNGVVDDSQLPKDRFSAERLKGVDSTLKIQPAKLEDSAVYLCASSSTSGGAFSYNEQFFGPGTRLTVL.

The chain employs TRBV5-1 and TRBJ1-4; 10 nucleotides align to TRBD1. CDR3 size: 17 residues. V was pared by 4 bases and J by 5 bases, with 11 bases of the junction left unmatched. CDR1 is SGHRS, CDR2 YFSETQ, per germline. This CDR3 reads CASSDPLPGQGNEKLFF. CDR3 DNA sequence: TGCGCCAGCAGCGATCCCTTACCGGGACAGGGGAATGAAAAACTGTTTTTT.

The chain carries TRBV10-3 and TRBJ1-3; 8 bases are a match to TRBD1. Per germline, CDR1 ENHRY and CDR2 SYGVKD. J lost 4 bases, V lost 5 bases, and 4 bases had no gene match. This CDR3 has 14 amino acids. For the CDR3, the DNA is TGTGCCATCAGTCAGGGGGCGGAAGGAAACACCATATATTTT. Translated: CAISQGAEGNTIYF.

The CDR3 coding sequence is TGTGCCAATACGTCCCAAGACAGGGTAAACACTGAAGCTTTCTTT. It specifies CANTSQDRVNTEAFF. The chain employs TRBV19 and TRBJ1-1; 7 bases map to TRBD1. V was pared by 10 bases and J by 2 bases, with 13 bases of the junction left unmatched. Germline CDR1 is LNHDA and CDR2 is SQIVND (reference sequence). The CDR3 length is 15 residues.

This CDR3 is CSASSSGTTYEQYF. Here the CDR3 DNA reads TGCAGCGCTTCTTCTAGCGGGACTACCTACGAGCAGTACTTC. The chain has TRBV29-1 and TRBJ2-7; 9 nucleotides align to TRBD2. Per the germline V gene, CDR1 is SQVTM and CDR2 is ANQGSEA. The length of the CDR3 is 14 residues. Germline trimming cut 7 bases from V and 2 bases from J; bases unmatched to any gene: 9.

The rearrangement links TRBV10-3 to TRBJ1-1; a weak D match, TRBD1 (5 bases). The germline CDR1 and CDR2 sequences are ENHRY and SYGVKD. The CDR3 runs to 14 residues. V lost 6 bases and J 1 base, leaving 12 bases between the germline ends. DNA of the CDR3: TGTGCCATCAGCAAATTAGACAGGAACACTGAAGCTTTCTTT. Translating gives CAISKLDRNTEAFF.

V is TRBV2 and J is TRBJ2-7; the match to TRBD2 covers 10 bases. The V gene's germline CDR1 is SNHLY and CDR2 FYNNEI. This CDR3 contains 15 residues. The V segment lost 3 bases and the J segment 3 bases; nucleotides outside the gene matches: 5. The CDR3 loop reads CASSDTSGISYEQYF. The CDR3 region has the DNA TGTGCCAGCAGTGACACTAGCGGGATAAGCTACGAGCAGTACTTC.

This chain connects TRBV11-2 to TRBJ1-2; 11 positions agree with TRBD1. CDR3 length: 17 amino acids. V shed 5 bases, J shed 4 bases, and the junction held 12 bases outside the gene matches. CDR1 is SGHAT, CDR2 FQNNGV, per germline. CDR3 coding DNA: TGTGCCAGCAGCCCTAGGGGAGGGACAGGGGGGAGCTATGGCTACACCTTC. It encodes CASSPRGGTGGSYGYTF.

The chain employs TRBV19 and TRBJ1-4; D is possibly TRBD1 (6 bases). CDR1 LNHDA and CDR2 SQIVND come from the germline V gene (reference sequence). The CDR3 length is 11 residues. Trimming took 9 bases from V and 8 from J, leaving 10 bases between them. For the CDR3, the DNA is TGTGCCAGCGGGACACTCGAAAAACTGTTTTTT. Its protein product is CASGTLEKLFF. Filled out from reference TRBV19 and TRBJ1-4, the complete variable domain reads DGGITQSPKYLFRKEGQNVTLSCEQNLNHDAMYWYRQDPGQGLRLIYYSQIVNDFQKGDIAEGYSVSREKKESFPLTVTSAQKNPTAFYLCASGTLEKLFFGSGTQLSVL.

The chain is built from TRBV28 and TRBJ1-5; 7 bases fit TRBD1. CDR3 length: 15 residues. From germline, CDR1 is MDHEN and CDR2 SYDVKM. V dropped 4 bases and J dropped 3; count of bases not matched to a gene: 6. Here the CDR3 reads CASSYKGAYNQPQHF. As DNA, the CDR3 is TGTGCCAGCAGTTACAAGGGGGCATACAATCAGCCCCAGCATTTT. Together with reference TRBV28 and TRBJ1-5, the CDR3 gives the full variable domain: DVKVTQSSRYLVKRTGEKVFLECVQDMDHENMFWYRQDPGLGLRLIYFSYDVKMKEKGDIPEGYSVSREKKERFSLILESASTNQTSMYLCASSYKGAYNQPQHFGDGTRLSIL.

The chain uses TRBV30 and TRBJ1-4, with 11 bases identical to TRBD1. The CDR3 covers 17 residues. V lost 0 bases, J lost 2 bases, and 5 bases stayed unmatched. The germline CDR1 and CDR2 sequences are GTSNPN and SVGIG (reference sequence). This CDR3 is CAWSVFGQGATNEKLFF. The CDR3 DNA sequence: TGTGCCTGGAGTGTCTTTGGACAGGGGGCGACTAATGAAAAACTGTTTTTT. The variable domain in full, completed from reference TRBV30 and TRBJ1-4, reads SQTIHQWPATLVQPVGSPLSLECTVEGTSNPNLYWYRQAAGRGLQLLFYSVGIGQISSEVPQNLSASRPQDRQFILSSKKLLLSDSGFYLCAWSVFGQGATNEKLFFGSGTQLSVL.

This chain joins TRBV2 and TRBJ1-4; 7 positions agree with TRBD1. The CDR3 runs to 15 residues. The germline V gene encodes CDR1 SNHLY and CDR2 FYNNEI. V lost 2 bases, J lost 5 bases, and 5 bases stayed unmatched. CDR3 protein: CASSELGQINEKLFF. CDR3 coding DNA: TGTGCCAGCAGTGAATTGGGACAGATCAATGAAAAACTGTTTTTT.

This rearrangement joins TRBV19 to TRBJ1-1; the D is unclear. The germline V gene has CDR1 LNHDA and CDR2 SQIVND (reference sequence). The V end lost 9 bases, the J end lost 4 bases, and 21 bases lay between the germline ends. The CDR3 is 15 residues long. This chain's CDR3 is CASLHRAAGSTEAFF. CDR3 nucleotides: TGTGCCAGCCTCCACCGGGCAGCCGGGAGCACTGAAGCTTTCTTT.

The V call is TRBV11-2, the J call TRBJ2-7; 15 nucleotides line up with TRBD2. The CDR3 runs 19 residues. V lost 4 bases, J lost 5 bases, and 15 bases stayed unmatched. Per germline, CDR1 SGHAT and CDR2 FQNNGV. CDR3 nucleotides: TGTGCCAGCAGCTCCTTAAGATCGGGGACTAGCGGGAGGAGCCACGAGCAGTACTTC. This encodes CASSSLRSGTSGRSHEQYF.

The chain is built from TRBV19 and TRBJ1-5, with TRBD1 matching 10 bases. The V segment lost 7 bases and the J segment 6 bases; nucleotides outside the gene matches: 9. The CDR3 runs to 15 residues. The germline CDR1 and CDR2 sequences are LNHDA and SQIVND (reference sequence). The CDR3: CASTQTGGPSQPQHF. CDR3 DNA: TGTGCCAGTACTCAGACAGGGGGCCCAAGTCAGCCCCAGCATTTT.

The chain recombines TRBV5-1 with TRBJ1-2, with no clear D. Between the trimmed V and J ends, which lost 1 base and 8 bases, there was a span of 12 bases. Germline CDR1 is SGHRS and CDR2 is YFSETQ. This CDR3 contains 13 residues. CDR3 region: CASSLYEGWGYTF. CDR3 nucleotides: TGCGCCAGCAGCTTGTATGAGGGTTGGGGCTACACCTTC.

This chain connects TRBV5-1 to TRBJ1-1; the D gene is possibly TRBD1 (5 bases). CDR1 SGHRS and CDR2 YFSETQ come from the germline V gene. The ends were cut back, 3 bases at V and 0 bases at J, with 6 bases in the middle. CDR3 size: 13 residues. The CDR3 DNA is TGCGCCAGCAGCTCAGGGCTGAACACTGAAGCTTTCTTT. Translation gives CASSSGLNTEAFF. The full variable domain, with the rest looked up from reference TRBV5-1 and TRBJ1-1, is KAGVTQTPRYLIKTRGQQVTLSCSPISGHRSVSWYQQTPGQGLQFLFEYFSETQRNKGNFPGRFSGRQFSNSRSEMNVSTLELGDSALYLCASSSGLNTEAFFGQGTRLTVV.

This CDR3 is CASSVDSNQPQHF. The CDR3 DNA reads TGTGCCAGCAGTGTAGATAGCAATCAGCCCCAGCATTTT. The gene calls are TRBV27 and TRBJ1-5, with D uncertain. CDR3 length: 13 amino acids. V was clipped by 5 bases and J by 0 bases, with 5 bases between them. Germline V gene lookup returns CDR1 MNHEY and CDR2 SMNVEV (reference sequence).